The 25 T cell receptor beta chains below were found in one sample sequenced in a study of blood T cells in healthy people across ages (dated by TCRdb to between 2015 and 2017). Libraries were made using 5' RACE. TCRdb shows the sequencer as Illumina HiSeq 2500. A second about 7 to 12 cycle PCR used a sample-barcoded 5' primer and a J-beta primer mix. Starting from the raw public reads, TCRdb applied fastp trimming at Q25, assembled clones with MiXCR and retained in-frame beta chains. Rows matching on CDR3 protein sequence are summarized as one entry with the most common DNA and genes. The sample table holds approximately 1.5 million distinct CDR3 sequences, of which roughly 43% were seen once. The ten largest clonotypes hold approximately 4.1% of the sample. The source material was blood. The receptors were sampled from a woman younger than 35 in good health.

This clonotype was detected only a few times. This chain joins TRBV24-1 and TRBJ2-3; 7 positions match TRBD1. Per germline, CDR1 KGHDR and CDR2 SFDVKD. V shed 4 bases, J shed 4 bases, and the junction held 13 bases outside the gene matches. The CDR3 loop spans 17 amino acids. CDR3 sequence: CATSDPRLDRNPDTQYF. The CDR3, as DNA: TGTGCCACCAGTGACCCAAGGCTGGACAGGAACCCAGATACGCAGTATTTT.

The rearrangement links TRBV4-1 to TRBJ2-7; D ambiguous. Between the trimmed V and J ends, which lost 0 bases and 4 bases, there was a span of 16 bases. The CDR3 spans 16 residues. Germline lookup yields CDR1 MGHRA and CDR2 YSYEKL. CDR3 loop: CASSQDRQTAEYEQYF. CDR3 DNA: TGCGCCAGCAGCCAAGATCGGCAGACCGCCGAGTACGAGCAGTACTTC.

The V gene is TRBV7-2, the J gene TRBJ1-1; perhaps TRBD1 as D (5 bases). V was trimmed by 0 bases and J by 10 bases, leaving 12 bases between them. The CDR3 spans 13 residues. In germline, CDR1 is SGHTA, CDR2 FQGNSA. In DNA form, the CDR3 reads TGTGCCAGCAGCTTAGCTCCAGGGCGAACAGCTTTCTTT. It encodes CASSLAPGRTAFF. Filled out from reference TRBV7-2 and TRBJ1-1, the complete variable domain reads GAGVSQSPSNKVTEKGKDVELRCDPISGHTALYWYRQSLGQGLEFLIYFQGNSAPDKSGLPSDRFSAERTGGSVSTLTIQRTQQEDSAVYLCASSLAPGRTAFFGQGTRLTVV.

V is TRBV9 and J is TRBJ2-1; possibly TRBD2 for D (6 bases). Germline V gene lookup returns CDR1 SGDLS and CDR2 YYNGEE. V gave up 3 bases and J gave up 0 bases, with 13 bases separating them. CDR3 length equals 16 residues. The CDR3 region has the DNA TGTGCCAGCAGCGAGGGACTTGTAGGCTCCTACAATGAGCAGTTCTTC. It codes for CASSEGLVGSYNEQFF.

The chain couples TRBV19 to TRBJ2-1; TRBD2 agrees at 8 bases. Germline V gene sequence: CDR1 LNHDA, CDR2 SQIVND (reference sequence). This CDR3 has 16 amino acids. V gave up 5 bases and J gave up 2 bases; unmatched junction bases: 8. The CDR3 loop is CASSVRLATPYNEQFF. CDR3 in DNA: TGTGCCAGTAGTGTAAGACTAGCGACCCCCTACAATGAGCAGTTCTTC.

This chain links TRBV4-3 with TRBJ2-5, with TRBD1 matching over 9 bases. From germline, CDR1 is LGHNA and CDR2 YSLEER. This CDR3 region has 16 residues. V shed 0 bases and J 7 bases; nucleotides not matched to a gene: 9. CDR3 DNA sequence: TGCGCCAGCAGCCAAGATAACAGGGGGCTCCCGGGGACCCAGTACTTC. It yields the protein CASSQDNRGLPGTQYF.

This chain uses TRBV7-2 with TRBJ2-3; D unclear. Germline values: CDR1 SGHTA, CDR2 FQGNSA. The CDR3 length is 13 residues. Trimming pared 1 base from V and 5 bases from J, leaving 7 bases between. This CDR3 is CASSLVRIDTQYF. DNA of the CDR3: TGTGCCAGCAGCTTAGTTAGGATAGATACGCAGTATTTT.

To note about this clonotype: The junction shows a germline mismatch at one end, possibly a read error. The V gene is TRBV2, the J gene TRBJ1-2, with a weak D call TRBD1 (6 bases). There are 14 residues in the CDR3. Germline V gives CDR1 SNHLY, CDR2 FYNNEI. For the CDR3, the DNA is TGTGCCTGCAGTGAGGGGGGCAGATACTATGGCTACACCTTC. It translates to CACSEGGRYYGYTF.

This clonotype was counted only a few times. This chain links TRBV27 with TRBJ2-7, with D hard to call. Germline CDR1 is MNHEY and CDR2 is SMNVEV (reference sequence). The ends were cut back, 6 bases at V and 2 bases at J, with 11 bases in the middle. The CDR3 is 13 amino acids. The CDR3 bases are TGTGCCAGCAGGGATTTATTGGCCTACGAGCAGTACTTC. Its translation is CASRDLLAYEQYF.

This clonotype was picked up a small number of times. CDR3 region: CASSLTRESVLTF. The DNA of the CDR3 is TGTGCCAGCAGCTTGACAAGAGAAAGCGTCCTGACTTTC. The J gene is TRBJ2-6, the V gene TRBV7-9; D not certain. In germline, CDR1 is SEHNR, CDR2 FQNEAQ (reference sequence). CDR3 length: 13 amino acids. The ends were cut back, 3 bases at V and 12 bases at J, with 12 bases in the middle.

Concerning this clonotype itself: A much larger clone lies a single base off, so this may be a read error. The gene calls are TRBV20-1 and TRBJ2-1; D is perhaps TRBD2 (6 bases). Deletions cut 1 base from V and 1 base from J, with 8 bases between. The CDR3 sequence is 14 residues long. Per the germline V gene, CDR1 is DFQATT and CDR2 is SNEGSKA (reference sequence). CDR3 protein: CSARGGMSYNEQFF. The DNA for the CDR3 is TGCAGTGCTAGAGGCGGGATGTCCTACAATGAGCAGTTCTTC.

This clonotype was seen a few times. This rearrangement joins TRBV12-3 or TRBV12-4 to TRBJ1-2; a possible D gene is TRBD1 (6 bases). Deletions cut 6 bases from V and 2 bases from J, with 10 bases between. The CDR3 length is 13 residues. The CDR3 is CASRDRSNYGYTF. Here the CDR3 DNA reads TGTGCCAGCAGGGACAGATCGAACTATGGCTACACCTTC.

This chain joins TRBV15 and TRBJ2-4, with D perhaps TRBD1 or TRBD2 (5 bases each). The end of the DNA fits TRBJ2-7 better, so the J call may be wrong. CDR3 length: 15 amino acids. CDR1 is LNHNV and CDR2 is YYDKDF in the germline V gene (reference sequence). The CDR3 loop is CATSRDGRDLYEQYF. As DNA, the CDR3 is TGTGCCACCAGCAGAGATGGTCGGGACCTATACGAGCAGTACTTC.

With regard to this clonotype: A junction end diverges from the germline sequence, so it may reflect a read error. V gene TRBV2 combines with J gene TRBJ2-5, with 9 bases aligning to TRBD2. TRBJ2-7 matches the DNA end more closely, so the J call is doubtful. Germline lookup yields CDR1 SNHLY and CDR2 FYNNEI. The CDR3 is 13 amino acids. The CDR3 bases are TGCGCCAGCAAGGTAGCGGGGGTTTACGAGCAGTACTTC. Translated, it gives CASKVAGVYEQYF.

The CDR3 DNA is TGTGCCAGCAGCCATACCAGACTAACCAAACAAGAGACCCAGTACTTC. Protein product: CASSHTRLTKQETQYF. The chain joins TRBV21-1 to TRBJ2-5; the table's D call TRBD2 went unverified against the DNA. TRBV21-1 counts as a pseudogene. This CDR3 has 16 residues.

This chain uses TRBV28 with TRBJ2-7; tentative D call: TRBD1 (5 bases). V was shortened by 10 bases and J by 0 bases, with 13 bases between the two germline ends. The CDR3 totals 13 residues. Germline loops: CDR1 MDHEN, CDR2 SYDVKM. CDR3 residues: CANFDRSSYEQYF. As DNA, the CDR3 is TGTGCCAACTTCGACAGATCCTCCTACGAGCAGTACTTC.

The CDR3 DNA is TGTGCCAGCAGCCAACAGGGACAAGCCTACGAGCAGTACTTC. Translated: CASSQQGQAYEQYF. The chain is built from TRBV7-8 and TRBJ2-5, with D maybe TRBD1 (6 bases). The DNA end is more similar to TRBJ2-7, so the J call may be wrong. The CDR3 runs 14 residues. Germline CDR1 SGHVS, CDR2 FQNEAQ.

This clonotype came up a few times. DNA of the CDR3: TGCAGTGCTAGAGGGACAGGGAGGGAAAAACTGTTTTTT. Its translation is CSARGTGREKLFF. The rearrangement links TRBV20-1 to TRBJ1-4; 8 bases agree with TRBD1. Per germline, CDR1 DFQATT and CDR2 SNEGSKA (reference sequence). The V gene end was trimmed by 1 base and the J gene end by 8 bases; junction bases not matched to a gene: 3. The CDR3 has 13 residues.

There are a few counts of this clonotype. The chain links TRBV7-2 to TRBJ2-5; no clear D gene. Between the trimmed V and J ends, which lost 2 bases and 11 bases, there was a span of 18 bases. This CDR3 has 14 residues. The germline V gene has CDR1 SGHTA and CDR2 FQGNSA. CDR3 DNA sequence: TGTGCCAGCAGCTTATCACCCCAGATGGAACAGCAGTACTTC. Its translation: CASSLSPQMEQQYF.

This clonotype occurred once. The V call is TRBV3-1, the J call TRBJ1-2, with D uncertain. The germline CDR1 and CDR2 sequences are LGHDT and YNNKEL (reference sequence). CDR3 length: 13 amino acids. V gave up 1 base and J gave up 10 bases, with 13 bases separating them. The CDR3 protein is CASSQGASSDYTF. In DNA form, the CDR3 reads TGTGCCAGCAGCCAAGGGGCTTCCTCCGACTACACCTTC.

This clonotype was seen a few times. A read error may produce the germline difference seen at one junction end. This rearrangement joins TRBV12-3 or TRBV12-4 to TRBJ1-5; TRBD1 is a possible D gene (6 bases). The CDR3 sequence is 15 residues long. DNA of the CDR3: TGTGCCAGCAGCTTAGCCGCGGGGGCGAATCAGCCCCAGCATTTT. Protein: CASSLAAGANQPQHF.

The CDR3 loop reads CASSQDRGLTSNEQFF. CDR3 in DNA: TGCGCCAGCAGCCAAGATCGCGGTCTCACCTCCAATGAGCAGTTCTTC. The rearrangement uses TRBV4-3 and TRBJ2-1; no firm D call. From germline, CDR1 is LGHNA and CDR2 YSLEER. The CDR3 runs 16 residues. Trimming stripped 0 bases from V and 6 bases from J, with 15 bases between.

This chain joins TRBV6-6 and TRBJ2-3, with D maybe TRBD1 (5 bases). The V and J ends lost 2 bases and 3 bases respectively, with 12 bases between them. Germline CDR1 and CDR2: MNHNY and SVGAGI (reference sequence). The CDR3 runs 15 residues. CDR3 coding DNA: TGTGCCAGCAGTTACCAAGGGGCTATAACAGATACGCAGTATTTT. Translation gives CASSYQGAITDTQYF.

This clonotype was observed a few times. The chain joins TRBV12-3 or TRBV12-4 to TRBJ2-1, with a tentative D call TRBD2 (6 bases). V lost 5 bases to trimming and J lost 9 bases, with 20 bases between them. The CDR3 is 15 residues long. For the CDR3, the DNA is TGTGCCAGCAGTCGGGACTTCGCCATTTGGATTGAGCAGTTCTTC. This gives the protein CASSRDFAIWIEQFF.

The J gene is TRBJ2-1, the V gene TRBV20-1; D possibly matches TRBD1 or TRBD2 (6 bases each). This CDR3 has 14 residues. Germline loops: CDR1 DFQATT, CDR2 SNEGSKA (reference sequence). With 0 bases removed from V and 6 bases from J, the gap between germline ends came to 12 bases. For the CDR3, the DNA is TGCAGTGCTAGAGATCCCTCGGGGGCCAATGAGCAGTTCTTC. Translating gives CSARDPSGANEQFF.